The 19 T cell receptor beta chains listed next were all sequenced from one sample in a study of CD8 T cells in Susac syndrome. RNA totalling roughly 0.5 to 1 ug underwent reverse transcription with random hexamers. TCRdb redid the calling of the immunoSEQ multiplex PCR reads with MiXCR, one entry per CDR3 protein. The sample records some 300,000 distinct CDR3 sequences, approximately 85% being singletons. Sample: CD8+ T cells from PBMCs. All receptors come from a human donor with multiple sclerosis.

The table lists this clonotype with a count of one. The chain has TRBV6-5 and TRBJ2-1, with D possibly matching TRBD2 (6 bases). Trimming stripped 3 bases from V and 4 bases from J, with 25 bases between. CDR1 and CDR2 (germline): MNHEY, SVGAGI. The CDR3 length is 19 residues. CDR3 region: CASSYRVGDSYSPYNEQFF. The CDR3 coding sequence is TGTGCCAGCAGTTATAGGGTAGGGGACTCATATTCCCCTTACAATGAGCAGTTCTTC.

The chain recombines TRBV25-1 with TRBJ1-2; no reliable D call. CDR1 is MGHDK, CDR2 SYGVNS, per germline. Trimming removed 3 bases at V and 7 bases at J, with 21 bases between. This CDR3 contains 16 residues. In DNA form, the CDR3 reads TGTGCCAGCAGTGAGATGAGTGGCCGCCGCCCGGGTGGCTACACCTTC. As protein: CASSEMSGRRPGGYTF.

Concerning this clonotype itself: The germline gene is not matched at one end of the junction; a read error may be the cause. The chain carries TRBV7-7 and TRBJ2-1; 8 bases align to TRBD2. CDR1 and CDR2 from the germline V gene are SSHAT and FNYEAQ (reference sequence). This CDR3 comprises 15 residues. The CDR3 coding sequence is TGTGCTAGCAGCTCCAACTTCGGACTAGCCCAGGAGCAGTTCTTC. Residues: CASSSNFGLAQEQFF.

The J gene is TRBJ1-1, the V gene TRBV3-1, with TRBD1 matching 7 bases. The germline V gene has CDR1 LGHDT and CDR2 YNNKEL (reference sequence). CDR3 length equals 14 residues. V gave up 6 bases and J gave up 4 bases; unmatched junction bases: 8. CDR3 DNA sequence: TGTGCCAGCAGTCTCCTAAAGGGGGCCACTGAAGCTTTCTTT. It encodes CASSLLKGATEAFF.

The chain joins TRBV30 to TRBJ2-3, with unresolved D. Trimming cost V 2 bases and J 0 bases, with 9 bases left between them. The V gene's germline CDR1 is GTSNPN and CDR2 SVGIG (reference sequence). The CDR3 is made up of 14 amino acids. CDR3 nucleotide sequence: TGTGCCTGGAGTCGCGGAGCCAGCACAGATACGCAGTATTTT. Protein: CAWSRGASTDTQYF.

This chain connects TRBV14 to TRBJ1-1, with a tentative D call TRBD1 (6 bases). Trimming pared 2 bases from V and 5 bases from J, leaving 9 bases between. Germline CDR1 and CDR2: SGHDN and FVKESK. The CDR3 covers 13 residues. CDR3 in amino acids: CASSQQGWTEAFF. The CDR3 DNA reads as TGTGCCAGCAGCCAACAGGGGTGGACTGAAGCTTTCTTT.

The chain joins TRBV29-1 to TRBJ1-2, with 7 bases lining up with TRBD1. The CDR3 runs to 16 residues. V dropped 2 bases and J dropped 2; count of bases not matched to a gene: 11. Germline values: CDR1 SQVTM, CDR2 ANQGSEA. CDR3 in amino acids: CSVEFDREEGNYGYTF. CDR3 sequence (DNA): TGCAGCGTTGAATTCGACAGGGAGGAGGGGAACTATGGCTACACCTTC.

The chain is built from TRBV7-9 and TRBJ2-7; 8 bases match TRBD1. With 3 bases clipped from V and 3 bases from J, the junction kept 13 bases outside the gene matches. Germline-derived CDR1 and CDR2 are SEHNR and FQNEAQ (reference sequence). The length of the CDR3 is 17 residues. The CDR3 DNA reads as TGTGCCAGCAGCTTCGCTACCCCCGACAGGGGAGGCTACGAGCAGTACTTC. Translated: CASSFATPDRGGYEQYF.

The chain is built from TRBV12-3 or TRBV12-4 and TRBJ1-2, with TRBD1 identical over 9 bases. The CDR3 covers 18 residues. The junction had 18 bases not matched to a gene; V was cut back by 6 bases and J by 4 bases. CDR3 region: CASSISRTGEVPSYGYTF. In nucleotides, the CDR3 is TGTGCCAGCAGCATCTCCCGGACAGGGGAGGTCCCTAGCTATGGCTACACCTTC.

The chain has TRBV11-2 and TRBJ1-1; D not certain. The V end lost 5 bases, the J end lost 2 bases, and 9 bases lay between the germline ends. From germline, CDR1 is SGHAT and CDR2 FQNNGV. This CDR3 spans 13 amino acids. CDR3 bases: TGTGCCAGCAGCCCGGAACTTAACACTGAAGCTTTCTTT. Translated, it gives CASSPELNTEAFF.

V usage is TRBV6-6 and J usage is TRBJ1-5, with a weak D call TRBD1 (5 bases). V was cut by 7 bases and J by 0 bases, with 7 bases left in between. CDR1 is MNHNY and CDR2 is SVGAGI in the germline V gene (reference sequence). CDR3 length: 13 residues. This CDR3 is CASTTGSNQPQHF. CDR3 nucleotides: TGTGCCAGCACCACAGGTAGCAATCAGCCCCAGCATTTT.

This chain joins TRBV7-9 and TRBJ2-1; the D is unclear. CDR1 is SEHNR, CDR2 FQNEAQ, per germline (reference sequence). The CDR3 spans 13 residues. V lost 5 bases to trimming and J lost 8 bases, with 13 bases between them. The CDR3 DNA follows: TGTGCCAGCAGCACCACCCCCACCGATGAGCAGTTCTTC. Its translation: CASSTTPTDEQFF. The complete variable domain, with remaining parts taken from reference TRBV7-9 and TRBJ2-1, reads DTGVSQNPRHKITKRGQNVTFRCDPISEHNRLYWYRQTLGQGPEFLTYFQNEAQLEKSRLLSDRFSAERPKGSFSTLEIQRTEQGDSAMYLCASSTTPTDEQFFGPGTRLTVL.

This clonotype has a handful of counts. The chain has TRBV19 and TRBJ1-5; TRBD1 matches at 7 bases. Losses at the gene ends were 3 bases for V and 2 bases for J; bases not matched to a gene: 4. The length of the CDR3 is 15 residues. Germline V gene sequence: CDR1 LNHDA, CDR2 SQIVND (reference sequence). In DNA, the CDR3 is TGTGCCAGTAGTATCTCAGGGGGAGGCAATCAGCCCCAGCATTTT. Residues: CASSISGGGNQPQHF.

This rearrangement joins TRBV21-1 to TRBJ2-7; the table's D gene call, TRBD1, was not cross checked with the DNA. TRBV21-1 represents a pseudogene. The CDR3 covers 16 residues. The CDR3 here is CASSKKPARVAYEQYF. The CDR3 bases are TGTGCCAGCAGCAAAAAGCCGGCCCGGGTAGCCTACGAGCAGTACTTC.

The rearrangement links TRBV19 to TRBJ2-1; a possible D gene is TRBD1 (5 bases). Germline V gives CDR1 LNHDA, CDR2 SQIVND (reference sequence). The V and J ends lost 3 bases and 2 bases respectively, with 11 bases between them. The CDR3 spans 15 residues. In DNA form, the CDR3 reads TGTGCCAGTAGTATTACTGGACACCCCTACAATGAGCAGTTCTTC. This gives the protein CASSITGHPYNEQFF.

J is TRBJ1-4 and V is TRBV28; no firm D call. CDR1 is MDHEN, CDR2 SYDVKM, per germline. V lost 5 bases and J lost 8, with 15 bases in between. This CDR3 region has 14 residues. CDR3 amino acids: CASSPRAKGEKLFF. In nucleotides, the CDR3 is TGTGCCAGCAGTCCGCGGGCCAAGGGCGAAAAACTGTTTTTT.

This clonotype was observed a single time. The chain uses TRBV27 and TRBJ1-4, with D uncertain. The V end lost 6 bases, the J end lost 7 bases, and 21 bases lay between the germline ends. The CDR3 is made up of 16 amino acids. Germline V gives CDR1 MNHEY, CDR2 SMNVEV (reference sequence). The CDR3 DNA is TGTGCCAGCAGCAGCGTTGGGATCGGATCGGTTGAAAAACTGTTTTTT. The encoded protein is CASSSVGIGSVEKLFF.

The chain uses TRBV27 and TRBJ1-1; a possible D gene is TRBD1 (5 bases). V lost 8 bases and J 0 bases, leaving 10 bases between the germline ends. This CDR3 is built from 13 residues. CDR1 MNHEY and CDR2 SMNVEV come from the germline V gene (reference sequence). CDR3 loop: CASWGLLNTEAFF. Written as DNA, the CDR3 is TGTGCCAGCTGGGGCCTTTTGAACACTGAAGCTTTCTTT.

The chain is built from TRBV5-1 and TRBJ2-2; the D is unclear. Between the trimmed V and J ends, which lost 0 bases and 1 base, there was a span of 4 bases. The CDR3 covers 14 residues. Germline CDR1 reads SGHRS; CDR2 reads YFSETQ. The CDR3, as DNA: TGCGCCAGCAGCTTGGGGGAGAACACCGGGGAGCTGTTTTTT. It specifies CASSLGENTGELFF.